The sequence of this T cell receptor (beta chain) was determined in a study of shared clonotypes between healthy human individuals. Only in-frame clones appear in the TCRdb table, and some are missing; sequencing was by immunoSEQ multiplex PCR. The data hold about 1 million clones, with more than 60% observed a single time. This clonotype was obtained from a man between 18 and 35 years old in good health. Sequenced sample: memory CD4+ T cells sorted from blood. Noted subset: CD45RA-negative fraction.

CDR3 amino acids: CASSLAGKGATEAFF. DNA for the CDR3: TGTGCCAGCAGCTTGGCCGGGAAGGGGGCAACTGAAGCTTTCTTT. The V call is TRBV5-8, the J call TRBJ1-1, with 7 bases matching TRBD1. Trimming cost V 0 bases and J 5 bases; bases outside gene matches: 7. Germline CDR1 is SGHTS and CDR2 is YDEGEE. This CDR3 has 15 amino acids.